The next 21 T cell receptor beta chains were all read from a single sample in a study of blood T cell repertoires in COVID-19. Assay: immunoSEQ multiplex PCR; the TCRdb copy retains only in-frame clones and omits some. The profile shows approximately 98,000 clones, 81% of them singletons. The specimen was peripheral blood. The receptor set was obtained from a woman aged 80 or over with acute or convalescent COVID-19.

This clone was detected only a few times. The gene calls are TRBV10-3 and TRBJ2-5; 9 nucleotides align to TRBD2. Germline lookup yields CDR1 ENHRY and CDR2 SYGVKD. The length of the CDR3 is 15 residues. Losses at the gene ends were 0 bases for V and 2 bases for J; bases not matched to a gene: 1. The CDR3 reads CAISESAGGQETQYF. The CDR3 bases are TGTGCCATCAGTGAGTCGGCGGGGGGGCAAGAGACCCAGTACTTC.

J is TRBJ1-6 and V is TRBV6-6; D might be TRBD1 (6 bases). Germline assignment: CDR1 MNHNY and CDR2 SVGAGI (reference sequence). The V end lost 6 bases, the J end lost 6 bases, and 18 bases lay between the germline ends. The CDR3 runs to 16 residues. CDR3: CASRTDRRYGNSPLHF. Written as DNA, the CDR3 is TGTGCCAGCAGGACCGACAGGCGGTATGGTAATTCACCCCTCCACTTT.

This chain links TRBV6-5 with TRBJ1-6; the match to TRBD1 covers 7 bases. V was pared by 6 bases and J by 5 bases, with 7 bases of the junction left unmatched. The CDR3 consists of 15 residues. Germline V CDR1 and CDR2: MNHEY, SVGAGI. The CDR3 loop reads CASRSPRGNNSPLHF. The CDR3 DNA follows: TGTGCCAGCAGGAGCCCCAGGGGGAATAATTCACCCCTCCACTTT.

DNA for the CDR3: TGTGCCACCAGTGATTCACAGAGAACGAACACCGGGGAGCTGTTTTTT. This translates into CATSDSQRTNTGELFF. The rearrangement uses TRBV24-1 and TRBJ2-2; D is unresolved. The CDR3 is 16 amino acids. V lost 2 bases to trimming and J lost 0 bases, with 9 bases between them. Germline CDR1 and CDR2: KGHDR and SFDVKD.

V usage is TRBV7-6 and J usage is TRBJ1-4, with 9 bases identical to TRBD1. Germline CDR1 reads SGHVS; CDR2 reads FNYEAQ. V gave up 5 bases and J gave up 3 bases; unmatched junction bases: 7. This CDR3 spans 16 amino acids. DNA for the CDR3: TGTGCCAGCAGCCAAGGACAGGGGACTGCTAATGAAAAACTGTTTTTT. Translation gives CASSQGQGTANEKLFF.

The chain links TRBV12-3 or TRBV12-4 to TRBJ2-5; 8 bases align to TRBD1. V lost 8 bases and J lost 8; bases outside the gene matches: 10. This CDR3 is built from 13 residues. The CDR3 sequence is CASSTGGAGTQYF. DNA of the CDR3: TGTGCCAGCTCAACAGGGGGTGCCGGTACCCAGTACTTC.

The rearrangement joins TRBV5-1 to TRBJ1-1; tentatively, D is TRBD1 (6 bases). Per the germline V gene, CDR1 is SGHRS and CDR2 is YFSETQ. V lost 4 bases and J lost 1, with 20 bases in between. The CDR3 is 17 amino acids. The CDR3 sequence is CASSRSRGQGQNTEAFF. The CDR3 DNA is TGCGCCAGCAGCCGGTCCCGAGGGCAGGGACAGAACACTGAAGCTTTCTTT.

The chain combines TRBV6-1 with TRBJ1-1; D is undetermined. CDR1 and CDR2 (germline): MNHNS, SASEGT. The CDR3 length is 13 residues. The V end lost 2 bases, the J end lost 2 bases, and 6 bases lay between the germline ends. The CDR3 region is CASSENTNTEAFF. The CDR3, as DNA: TGTGCCAGCAGTGAAAACACCAACACTGAAGCTTTCTTT.

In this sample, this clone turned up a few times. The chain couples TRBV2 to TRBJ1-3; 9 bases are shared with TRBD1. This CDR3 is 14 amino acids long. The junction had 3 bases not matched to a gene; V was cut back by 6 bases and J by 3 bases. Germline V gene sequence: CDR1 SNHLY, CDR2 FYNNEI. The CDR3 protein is CASSPDRGGNTIYF. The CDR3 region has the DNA TGTGCCAGCAGCCCGGACAGGGGTGGAAACACCATATATTTT.

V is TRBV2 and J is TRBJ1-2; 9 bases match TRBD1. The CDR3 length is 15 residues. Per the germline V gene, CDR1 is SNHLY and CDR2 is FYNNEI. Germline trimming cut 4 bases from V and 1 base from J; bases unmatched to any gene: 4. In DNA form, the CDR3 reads TGTGCCAGCAGTGGCGGACAGGGGAATAACTATGGCTACACCTTC. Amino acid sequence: CASSGGQGNNYGYTF.

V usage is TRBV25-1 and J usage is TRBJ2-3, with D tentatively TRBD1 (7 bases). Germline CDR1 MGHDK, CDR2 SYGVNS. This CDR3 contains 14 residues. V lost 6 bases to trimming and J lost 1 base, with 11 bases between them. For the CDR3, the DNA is TGTGCCAGCAGCCCAGGGGGGCGCACAGATACGCAGTATTTT. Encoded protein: CASSPGGRTDTQYF.

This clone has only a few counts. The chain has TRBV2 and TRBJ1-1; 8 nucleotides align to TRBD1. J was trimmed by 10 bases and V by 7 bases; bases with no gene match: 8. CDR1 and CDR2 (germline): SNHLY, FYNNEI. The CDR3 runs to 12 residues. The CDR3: CASTMDRVSAFF. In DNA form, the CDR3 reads TGTGCCAGCACCATGGACAGGGTATCAGCTTTCTTT.

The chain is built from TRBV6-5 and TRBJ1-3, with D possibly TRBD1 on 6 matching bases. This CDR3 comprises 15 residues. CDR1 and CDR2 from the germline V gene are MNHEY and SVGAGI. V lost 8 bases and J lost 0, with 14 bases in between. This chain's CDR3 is CASRGHLSSGNTIYF. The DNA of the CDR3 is TGTGCCAGCCGGGGACACCTAAGCTCTGGAAACACCATATATTTT.

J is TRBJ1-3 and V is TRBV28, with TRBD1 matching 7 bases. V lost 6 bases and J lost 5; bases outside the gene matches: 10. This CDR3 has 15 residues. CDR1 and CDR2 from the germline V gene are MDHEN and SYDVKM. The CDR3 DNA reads TGTGCCAGCAGCCCGGGACAGACCTTGCGAAACACCATATATTTT. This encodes CASSPGQTLRNTIYF.

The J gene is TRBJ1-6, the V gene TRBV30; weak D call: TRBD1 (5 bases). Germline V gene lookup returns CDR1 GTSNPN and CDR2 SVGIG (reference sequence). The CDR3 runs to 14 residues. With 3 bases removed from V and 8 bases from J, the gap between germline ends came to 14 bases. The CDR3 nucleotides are TGTGCCTGGAGGGGGATGGGGGGGTATTCACCCCTCCACTTT. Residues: CAWRGMGGYSPLHF.

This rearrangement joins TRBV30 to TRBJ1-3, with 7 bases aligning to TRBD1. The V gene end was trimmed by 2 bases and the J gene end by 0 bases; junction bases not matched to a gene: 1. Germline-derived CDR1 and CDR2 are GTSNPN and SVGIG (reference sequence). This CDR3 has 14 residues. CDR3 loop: CAWSRQGSGNTIYF. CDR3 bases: TGTGCCTGGAGTAGACAGGGCTCTGGAAACACCATATATTTT. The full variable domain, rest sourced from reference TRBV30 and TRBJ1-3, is SQTIHQWPATLVQPVGSPLSLECTVEGTSNPNLYWYRQAAGRGLQLLFYSVGIGQISSEVPQNLSASRPQDRQFILSSKKLLLSDSGFYLCAWSRQGSGNTIYFGEGSWLTVV.

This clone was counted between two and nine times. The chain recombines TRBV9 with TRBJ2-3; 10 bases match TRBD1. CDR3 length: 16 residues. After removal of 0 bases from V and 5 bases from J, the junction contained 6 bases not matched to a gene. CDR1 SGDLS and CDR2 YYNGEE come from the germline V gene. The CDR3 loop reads CASSVDGQGVLDTQYF. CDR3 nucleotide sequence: TGTGCCAGCAGCGTAGACGGACAGGGGGTCTTAGATACGCAGTATTTT.

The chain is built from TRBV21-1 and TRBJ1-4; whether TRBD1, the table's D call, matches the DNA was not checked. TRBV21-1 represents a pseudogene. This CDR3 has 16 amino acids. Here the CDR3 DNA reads TGTGCCAGCGGACACGATACACCAGCGTGGCAAGAAAAACTGTTTTTT. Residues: CASGHDTPAWQEKLFF.

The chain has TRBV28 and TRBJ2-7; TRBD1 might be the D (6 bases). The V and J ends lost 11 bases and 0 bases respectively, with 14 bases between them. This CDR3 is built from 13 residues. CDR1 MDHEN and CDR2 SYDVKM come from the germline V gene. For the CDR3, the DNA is TGTGCCGCCGGTAGGGGGAGCTCCTACGAGCAGTACTTC. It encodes CAAGRGSSYEQYF.

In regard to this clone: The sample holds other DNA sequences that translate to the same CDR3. The CDR3 DNA reads TGTGCCAGTAGTATATATTCTACAGGACGAGGCGGCTACACCTTC. As protein: CASSIYSTGRGGYTF. The chain carries TRBV19 and TRBJ1-2; tentative D call: TRBD1 (5 bases). Looked up from germline, CDR1 is LNHDA and CDR2 is SQIVND (reference sequence). The CDR3 sequence is 15 residues long. Between the trimmed V and J ends, which lost 2 bases and 8 bases, there was a span of 18 bases. Full variable domain (remainder filled in from reference TRBV19 and TRBJ1-2): DGGITQSPKYLFRKEGQNVTLSCEQNLNHDAMYWYRQDPGQGLRLIYYSQIVNDFQKGDIAEGYSVSREKKESFPLTVTSAQKNPTAFYLCASSIYSTGRGGYTFGSGTRLTVV.

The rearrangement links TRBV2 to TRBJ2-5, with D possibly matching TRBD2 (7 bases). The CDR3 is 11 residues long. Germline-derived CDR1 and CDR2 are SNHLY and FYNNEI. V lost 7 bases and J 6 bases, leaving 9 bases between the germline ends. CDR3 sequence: CASTGGKTQYF. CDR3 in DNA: TGTGCCAGCACGGGGGGCAAGACCCAGTACTTC. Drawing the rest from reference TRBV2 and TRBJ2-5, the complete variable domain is EPEVTQTPSHQVTQMGQEVILRCVPISNHLYFYWYRQILGQKVEFLVSFYNNEISEKSEIFDDQFSVERPDGSNFTLKIRSTKLEDSAMYFCASTGGKTQYFGPGTRLLVL.